These 11 T cell receptor beta chains originate from one sample sequenced in a study of response to subunit inactivated influenza vaccine. Using its own MiXCR run on the RT-PCR reads, TCRdb lists one record per CDR3 protein. The data contain almost 250,000 distinct CDR3 sequences, over 9% of them singletons. The sample in question was non-naive T cells sorted from PBMCs, obtained approximately 15 days before vaccination. These receptors originate from a man between 50 and 59 years old who received an inactivated influenza vaccine.

This rearrangement joins TRBV4-1 to TRBJ1-3; a possible D gene is TRBD1 (6 bases). This CDR3 is 15 amino acids long. Per germline, CDR1 MGHRA and CDR2 YSYEKL. V was pared by 3 bases and J by 2 bases, with 11 bases between. The chain's CDR3 is CASSQTGLAGNTIYF. The DNA of the CDR3 is TGCGCCAGCAGCCAGACAGGATTAGCTGGAAACACCATATATTTT.

This clonotype was counted many times. This chain joins TRBV5-1 and TRBJ1-6; 10 bases align to TRBD1. V was clipped by 5 bases and J by 9 bases; unmatched bases: 8. The V gene's germline CDR1 is SGHRS and CDR2 YFSETQ. The CDR3 consists of 15 residues. CDR3 residues: CASRRGQGVSSPLHF. DNA for the CDR3: TGCGCCAGCAGACGAGGACAGGGGGTTAGTTCACCCCTCCACTTT.

The chain is built from TRBV12-3 or TRBV12-4 and TRBJ2-1, with D possibly matching TRBD2 (6 bases). Between the trimmed V and J ends, which lost 3 bases and 0 bases, there was a span of 21 bases. The CDR3 covers 19 residues. CDR3 in amino acids: CASSFRGLPTFSSYNEQFF. CDR3 bases: TGTGCCAGCAGTTTCCGGGGACTGCCCACCTTTAGCTCCTACAATGAGCAGTTCTTC.

V usage is TRBV11-1 and J usage is TRBJ2-1, with TRBD2 matching over 16 bases. Per germline, CDR1 SGHAT and CDR2 FQDESV (reference sequence). Germline trimming cut 4 bases from V and 4 bases from J; bases unmatched to any gene: 7. This CDR3 has 18 amino acids. In DNA form, the CDR3 reads TGTGCCAGCAGCTCGGGACTAGCGGGAGGGCCACGTTACAATGAGCAGTTCTTC. Translation gives CASSSGLAGGPRYNEQFF.

The V call is TRBV6-2 or TRBV6-3, the J call TRBJ2-1; D is unclear. The CDR3 is 15 amino acids. Germline CDR1 MNHEY, CDR2 SVGEGT. Trimming left V 5 bases short and J 3 bases short, with 14 bases between. The CDR3 reads CASSPTIGDYNEQFF. As DNA, the CDR3 is TGTGCCAGCAGTCCCACTATCGGAGACTACAATGAGCAGTTCTTC.

This clonotype was detected a few times. V and J are TRBV20-1 and TRBJ2-1, with 10 nucleotides matching TRBD2. The CDR3 covers 15 residues. The germline V gene encodes CDR1 DFQATT and CDR2 SNEGSKA (reference sequence). Trimming took 2 bases from V and 6 from J; bases not matched to a gene: 7. In DNA form, the CDR3 reads TGCAGTGCTAGAAAGGACAGCGGGAGGGCCAATGAGCAGTTCTTC. It yields the protein CSARKDSGRANEQFF.

The V call is TRBV12-2, the J call TRBJ1-6; the table's D call TRBD1 went unverified against the DNA. TRBV12-2 is a pseudogene. The CDR3 spans 15 residues. CDR3 loop: CASRLHRDVDSPLHF. For the CDR3, the DNA is TGTGCAAGTCGCTTACACCGGGACGTCGATTCACCCCTCCACTTT.

This clonotype has only a few counts. The genes are TRBV20-1 and TRBJ2-3, with 10 bases identical to TRBD2. The ends lost 4 bases at V and 3 bases at J; junction bases unmatched: 7. The CDR3 is 15 amino acids. Germline assignment: CDR1 DFQATT and CDR2 SNEGSKA (reference sequence). The DNA of the CDR3 is TGCAGTGCTAAAGCCGCTAGCGGGAGAACAGATACGCAGTATTTT. Translating gives CSAKAASGRTDTQYF.

Ten or more counts support this clonotype. The chain recombines TRBV3-1 with TRBJ2-1, with 7 positions matching TRBD2. This CDR3 contains 16 residues. Germline V gene data show CDR1 as LGHDT and CDR2 as YNNKEL (reference sequence). The V and J ends lost 0 bases and 4 bases, in that order; junction bases with no gene match: 6. The CDR3: CASSQDPGLIYNEQFF. As DNA, the CDR3 is TGTGCCAGCAGCCAAGATCCGGGACTAATATACAATGAGCAGTTCTTC.

Only a few counts were recorded for this clonotype. The chain recombines TRBV7-9 with TRBJ2-1; TRBD2 might be the D (7 bases). Looked up from germline, CDR1 is SEHNR and CDR2 is FQNEAQ (reference sequence). There are 15 residues in the CDR3. Trimming shortened V by 5 bases and J by 7 bases, and 18 bases separated the two germline ends. In DNA, the CDR3 is TGTGCCAGCAGCCTTCTGGGGGGGGCTGGAAATGAGCAGTTCTTC. It translates to CASSLLGGAGNEQFF.

V and J are TRBV2 and TRBJ1-6; D might be TRBD1 (6 bases). The CDR3 has 15 residues. Germline lookup yields CDR1 SNHLY and CDR2 FYNNEI. Trimming removed 7 bases from V and 7 bases from J, with 17 bases in between. The CDR3 nucleotides read TGTGCCAGCAACCCACAGGGAGGAGGGAATTCACCCCTCCACTTT. Translating gives CASNPQGGGNSPLHF.